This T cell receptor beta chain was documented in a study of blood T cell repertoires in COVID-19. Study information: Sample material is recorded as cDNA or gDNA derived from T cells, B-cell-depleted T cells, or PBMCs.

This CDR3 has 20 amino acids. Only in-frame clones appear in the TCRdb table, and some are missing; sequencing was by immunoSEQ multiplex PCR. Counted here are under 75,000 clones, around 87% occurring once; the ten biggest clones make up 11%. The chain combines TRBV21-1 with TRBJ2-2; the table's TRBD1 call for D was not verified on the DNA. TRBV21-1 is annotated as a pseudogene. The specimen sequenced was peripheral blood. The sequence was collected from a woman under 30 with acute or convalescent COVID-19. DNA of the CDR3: TGTGCCAGCAGCAAAAAATGGAGGGGGACAGAGCTTCGTAACACCGGGGAGCTGTTTTTT. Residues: CASSKKWRGTELRNTGELFF.